The following is a TCR beta chain sequence with its context. Its antigen is unknown. This entry belongs to a study of T cell responses to AZD1222 COVID-19 vaccine. Study results and caveats: Variant regions that are unmutated are reportedly the target of nearly half of spike-specific TCRs. Researchers report vaccine-associated CD4 TCRs spanning spike, with dominance at 160-218 and 743-854. Donors were mostly white British, more females; clonal diversity possibly underestimated. Repertoires were collected only later (after the peak T cell response had occurred).

The table came from immunoSEQ multiplex PCR; TCRdb's copy has only in-frame clones and leaves some out. The sample has more than 110,000 clones, less than 95% seen once; the top ten hold around 3.6%. The junction had 4 bases not matched to a gene; V was cut back by 5 bases and J by 6 bases. Looked up from germline, CDR1 is SEHNR and CDR2 is FQNEAQ (reference sequence). The CDR3 spans 15 residues. The chain couples TRBV7-9 to TRBJ2-3; TRBD2 agrees at 14 bases. Sequencing was performed on peripheral blood, taken on day 0 of AZD1222 vaccination. This clonotype was sampled from an adult in good health. The CDR3 coding sequence is TGTGCCAGCAGCCCGACTAGCGGGAGGGTGGATACGCAGTATTTT. Translation gives CASSPTSGRVDTQYF.